This entry lists 20 T cell receptor beta chains sequenced from one sample in a study of shared T cell receptors in the human thymus. TCRdb's copy holds only in-frame clones and misses some; the assay was immunoSEQ multiplex PCR. This table has hundreds of thousands of clones, over 75% appearing once. The data were also submitted as part of a second study, on human thymus T cells.

Sequencing was performed on thymocytes. The receptor set was obtained from a boy younger than two with a congenital heart defect.

The chain couples TRBV29-1 to TRBJ2-1; a possible D gene is TRBD2 (6 bases). The CDR3 is 18 residues long. Germline V CDR1 and CDR2: SQVTM, ANQGSEA. V was trimmed by 0 bases and J by 0 bases, leaving 18 bases between them. The CDR3, as DNA: TGCAGCGTTGAAGATGGCCCTTTAGCGGAGTACTCCTACAATGAGCAGTTCTTC. It encodes CSVEDGPLAEYSYNEQFF.

The chain carries TRBV14 and TRBJ2-1; unclear D gene. Between the trimmed V and J ends, which lost 4 bases and 9 bases, there was a span of 19 bases. The CDR3 contains 15 residues. The germline V gene encodes CDR1 SGHDN and CDR2 FVKESK. As DNA, the CDR3 is TGTGCCAGCAGCCTACGAACTGGCCCCCGCGGTGAGCAGTTCTTC. It codes for CASSLRTGPRGEQFF.

This rearrangement joins TRBV7-2 to TRBJ2-4, with 7 bases aligning to TRBD2. Trimming took 1 base from V and 1 from J; bases not matched to a gene: 7. CDR1 and CDR2 (germline): SGHTA, FQGNSA. The CDR3 totals 17 residues. CDR3 nucleotides: TGTGCCAGCAGCTTAGGGGCGGGAGCGAGGGCCAAAAACATTCAGTACTTC. This encodes CASSLGAGARAKNIQYF.

The V gene is TRBV5-1, the J gene TRBJ2-1; TRBD2 matches at 13 bases. Trimming took 0 bases from V and 4 from J; bases not matched to a gene: 4. The CDR3 is 17 amino acids. Germline loops: CDR1 SGHRS, CDR2 YFSETQ. CDR3 in amino acids: CASSLDPGLAGYNEQFF. In nucleotides, the CDR3 is TGCGCCAGCAGCTTGGACCCGGGACTAGCGGGGTACAATGAGCAGTTCTTC.

The rearrangement joins TRBV15 to TRBJ2-7, with 7 bases that match TRBD2. V lost 7 bases, J lost 0 bases, and 9 bases stayed unmatched. The germline gives CDR1 LNHNV, CDR2 YYDKDF (reference sequence). The CDR3 extends over 15 amino acids. DNA for the CDR3: TGTGCCACCATGGAAGCGGGACGGAGCTCCTACGAGCAGTACTTC. This codes for CATMEAGRSSYEQYF.

This clone turned up a few times. This chain joins TRBV6-6 and TRBJ1-4; D ambiguous. V was pared by 2 bases and J by 8 bases, with 6 bases between. Germline values: CDR1 MNHNY, CDR2 SVGAGI (reference sequence). This CDR3 has 12 amino acids. CDR3 residues: CASSYREEKLFF. DNA of the CDR3: TGTGCCAGCAGTTACAGGGAGGAAAAACTGTTTTTT.

The gene calls are TRBV7-6 and TRBJ2-6, with 8 bases fitting TRBD2. There are 21 residues in the CDR3. The V and J ends lost 5 bases and 3 bases, in that order; junction bases with no gene match: 21. Germline CDR1 is SGHVS and CDR2 is FNYEAQ. The DNA of the CDR3 is TGTGCCAGCAGCCTGTGGGACGGGAACGGGAGGGCCTTACGTGGGGCCAACGTCCTGACTTTC. It yields the protein CASSLWDGNGRALRGANVLTF.

The chain has TRBV4-3 and TRBJ2-1; D possibly corresponds to TRBD1 (7 bases). The V end lost 4 bases, the J end lost 1 base, and 14 bases lay between the germline ends. Germline V lookup: CDR1 LGHNA, CDR2 YSLEER. This CDR3 comprises 16 residues. The CDR3 loop is CASSPGGRSSYNEQFF. The CDR3 DNA follows: TGCGCCAGCAGCCCAGGGGGGAGGAGTTCCTACAATGAGCAGTTCTTC.

The rearrangement joins TRBV5-6 to TRBJ2-3, with a weak D call TRBD2 (6 bases). The CDR3 runs to 11 residues. V lost 3 bases and J lost 9, with 8 bases in between. Germline lookup yields CDR1 SGHDT and CDR2 YYEEEE. Written as DNA, the CDR3 is TGTGCCAGCAGCTACCGGGAGACGCAGTATTTT. Its protein product is CASSYRETQYF.

The rearrangement joins TRBV2 to TRBJ2-1; possibly TRBD1 for D (6 bases). The germline V gene encodes CDR1 SNHLY and CDR2 FYNNEI. The V end lost 1 base, the J end lost 1 base, and 14 bases lay between the germline ends. The CDR3 extends over 17 amino acids. The CDR3 nucleotides are TGTGCCAGCAGTGAAGGGGGGCGGATACGGTCCTACAATGAGCAGTTCTTC. It yields the protein CASSEGGRIRSYNEQFF.

V usage is TRBV4-3 and J usage is TRBJ2-7; 7 bases fit TRBD2. CDR1 is LGHNA, CDR2 YSLEER, per germline. Trimming took 1 base from V and 3 from J; bases not matched to a gene: 21. This CDR3 is 20 amino acids long. The chain's CDR3 is CASSQVGGAGVREGLYEQYF. The CDR3 region has the DNA TGCGCCAGCAGCCAAGTCGGCGGGGCGGGAGTCCGAGAGGGCCTCTACGAGCAGTACTTC.

The chain recombines TRBV30 with TRBJ2-3; TRBD2 is a possible D gene (6 bases). The germline CDR1 and CDR2 sequences are GTSNPN and SVGIG (reference sequence). This CDR3 is 17 amino acids long. V lost 2 bases and J lost 0, with 18 bases in between. CDR3 sequence reads: CAWSIPQTRVSTDTQYF. As DNA, the CDR3 is TGTGCCTGGAGTATCCCTCAGACTAGAGTTAGCACAGATACGCAGTATTTT.

The J gene is TRBJ1-5, the V gene TRBV27; 11 bases align to TRBD1. J gave up 0 bases and V 2 bases, and 6 bases lay outside the gene matches. The CDR3 has 18 residues. Germline CDR1 MNHEY, CDR2 SMNVEV (reference sequence). The CDR3 nucleotides are TGTGCCAGCAGTTTAGGGGACAGGGGGACCTATAGCAATCAGCCCCAGCATTTT. Protein: CASSLGDRGTYSNQPQHF.

CDR3 protein: CASSLEIRSVPYSGANVLTF. The CDR3, as DNA: TGTGCCAGCAGCTTGGAAATCAGGTCGGTTCCCTACTCTGGGGCCAACGTCCTGACTTTC. The chain employs TRBV5-4 and TRBJ2-6; D remains unclear. The CDR3 runs 20 residues. Per germline, CDR1 SGHNT and CDR2 YYREEE (reference sequence). Trimming took 0 bases from V and 0 from J, leaving 19 bases between them.

The CDR3 region has the DNA TGTGCCAGCAGTTTAACGGGACAGGGGCTATACGAGCAGTACTTC. Protein sequence: CASSLTGQGLYEQYF. The chain recombines TRBV27 with TRBJ2-7, with 10 bases matching TRBD1. Trimming cost V 2 bases and J 4 bases; bases outside gene matches: 5. This CDR3 contains 15 residues. CDR1 is MNHEY and CDR2 is SMNVEV in the germline V gene (reference sequence).

This clone was observed a single time. The chain combines TRBV4-1 with TRBJ2-5; 13 nucleotides match TRBD2. The CDR3 length is 15 residues. Germline V gives CDR1 MGHRA, CDR2 YSYEKL. J lost 7 bases, V lost 5 bases, and 7 bases had no gene match. The CDR3 region is CASSSGLAGRRTQYF. The CDR3 DNA reads as TGCGCCAGCAGCTCGGGACTAGCGGGGCGCAGGACCCAGTACTTC.

This clone showed up just once. The chain combines TRBV27 with TRBJ2-7; D is perhaps TRBD2 (5 bases). The CDR3 has 13 residues. CDR1 MNHEY and CDR2 SMNVEV come from the germline V gene (reference sequence). V lost 6 bases and J 6 bases, leaving 15 bases between the germline ends. CDR3 nucleotides: TGTGCCAGCAGCCGGGGAATTAGAACCGAGCAGTACTTC. Amino acids: CASSRGIRTEQYF.

The rearrangement uses TRBV4-1 and TRBJ2-5; 10 bases line up with TRBD1. The CDR3 covers 15 residues. Germline trimming cut 11 bases from V and 5 bases from J; bases unmatched to any gene: 14. Germline CDR1 MGHRA, CDR2 YSYEKL. For the CDR3, the DNA is TGCGCCGGGGGAACCGACAGGGGGCCTGGGGAGACCCAGTACTTC. This sequence encodes CAGGTDRGPGETQYF.

V is TRBV7-9 and J is TRBJ2-7; D is ambiguous. The V end lost 4 bases, the J end lost 7 bases, and 11 bases lay between the germline ends. This CDR3 has 12 amino acids. Germline values: CDR1 SEHNR, CDR2 FQNEAQ (reference sequence). The CDR3, as DNA: TGTGCCAGCAGCTCTCCCCTCGGGGAGCAGTACTTC. Its protein is CASSSPLGEQYF. Full variable domain (missing parts from reference TRBV7-9 and TRBJ2-7): DTGVSQNPRHKITKRGQNVTFRCDPISEHNRLYWYRQTLGQGPEFLTYFQNEAQLEKSRLLSDRFSAERPKGSFSTLEIQRTEQGDSAMYLCASSSPLGEQYFGPGTRLTVT.

This clone was detected only a few times. V gene TRBV25-1 combines with J gene TRBJ2-1; TRBD2 aligns across 10 bases. This CDR3 is built from 15 residues. Per the germline V gene, CDR1 is MGHDK and CDR2 is SYGVNS. V shed 3 bases and J 5 bases; nucleotides not matched to a gene: 4. The CDR3 sequence is CASSDLAGVDNEQFF. The CDR3, as DNA: TGTGCCAGCAGTGACCTAGCGGGAGTTGACAATGAGCAGTTCTTC.